This note documents a single T cell receptor beta chain sequence. The data were taken from a study of shared clonotypes between healthy human individuals. Only in-frame clones appear in the TCRdb table, and some are missing; sequencing was by immunoSEQ multiplex PCR. The data show roughly 2.4 million clones, under 97% seen once. There are 14 residues in the CDR3. Trimming left V 4 bases short and J 5 bases short, with 15 bases between. Per the germline V gene, CDR1 is SGHRS and CDR2 is YFSETQ. J is TRBJ2-5 and V is TRBV5-1; weak D call: TRBD1 (6 bases). The specimen was naive CD4+ T cells sorted from blood. Subset denoted: CD45RA+ positively selected. The origin of this receptor is a man between 18 and 29 years old in good health. CDR3 DNA: TGCGCCAGCAGCCCACAGGGTTGGGCGGAGACCCAGTACTTC. Its translation: CASSPQGWAETQYF.